This passage covers 2 T cell receptor beta chains from one sample sequenced in a study of post-analysis software for immune sequencing data. The study's findings and limits: Controls had lower frequencies than patients of roughly five TRBV segments, which included TRBV5-6, TRBV5-1 and TRBV20-1.

These TCRs are of unknown antigen specificity. Unique molecular identifiers featured in each of the TCR beta cDNA libraries. One entry per CDR3 protein results from TCRdb running MiXCR on the PCR reads. The table includes around 500,000 distinct CDR3 sequences, around 36% detected once. The sequenced sample consisted of blood. The receptor set was obtained from a girl under 18 with multiple sclerosis.

The chain is built from TRBV11-1 and TRBJ2-3; 10 nucleotides line up with TRBD2. CDR1 SGHAT and CDR2 FQDESV come from the germline V gene (reference sequence). This CDR3 is 22 amino acids long. The trim removed 5 bases at V and 0 bases at J, leaving 23 bases unmatched. CDR3 loop: CASSLPVRRTSGEKPSTDTQYF. The CDR3, as DNA: TGTGCCAGCAGCCTTCCTGTTAGAAGGACTAGCGGAGAGAAACCTAGCACAGATACGCAGTATTTT.

The chain uses TRBV5-1 and TRBJ1-1; TRBD1 matches at 7 bases. The CDR3 is 14 amino acids. The V segment lost 4 bases and the J segment 5 bases; nucleotides outside the gene matches: 8. Germline assignment: CDR1 SGHRS and CDR2 YFSETQ. DNA of the CDR3: TGCGCCAGCAGCCCGGACAGGCGCGGGACTGAAGCTTTCTTT. It codes for CASSPDRRGTEAFF.